The sequence of this T cell receptor beta chain was determined in a study of tumor-infiltrating lymphocytes in primary liver carcinoma. Study as a whole: These patients were men and women whose ages were 30 to 69 years.

Total RNA amounting to roughly 450 ng was the source from which TCR beta cDNA was made with a constant-region primer. Sequencing libraries for TCR beta derived from three nested multiplex PCR rounds that used slightly modified ARM-PCR. It was with TRBV1-TRBV30 forward primers and a C-beta reverse primer that the first two PCR rounds were run, at roughly 10 cycles each. From the multiplex PCR reads, TCRdb called clonotypes with MiXCR, one entry per CDR3 protein. The sample records 65,000 to 80,000 distinct CDR3 sequences, about 70% being singletons. Within the sample, this clonotype is medium-sized (0.01 to 0.1%). RNA and DNA were co-extracted from about 19-30 mg of unsorted bulk tissue. The J segment lost 8 bases and the V segment lost 3 bases, leaving 13 bases of the junction unmatched. The CDR3 totals 16 residues. Germline V gives CDR1 MNHEY, CDR2 SVGAGI.

The receptor was isolated from a man in his forties with primary liver carcinoma and hepatitis B virus infection. Sequenced: liver tumor tissue from sampling region 4. The subset was: tumor region T4, right-lateral pole. The chain links TRBV6-5 to TRBJ2-1, with 7 bases matching TRBD2. The CDR3 here is CASSYSGGLAAYEQFF. CDR3 DNA sequence: TGTGCCAGCAGTTATAGCGGCGGTCTAGCGGCATATGAGCAGTTCTTC.